The clone carrying this T cell receptor beta chain was seen only a few times. Its antigen is not identified. The germline V gene encodes CDR1 LGHNA and CDR2 YSLEER. V gave up 0 bases and J gave up 0 bases, with 12 bases separating them. This CDR3 has 16 residues. This sample was included in a study of molecular identifiers for immune sequencing clone quantification. Study-wide results and limits: Spiked Jurkat TCR RNA equivalent to one cell reportedly surfaced among roughly 1 million naive cells.

The naive CD8 libraries originated from between roughly 18,000 and 1,100,000 sorted cells and drew on 10%, 30% or 50% RNA. A CD8+CD4-CCR7+CD45RA+ phenotype served as the sorting definition for naive CD8 T cells. TCRdb fed the PCR reads into MiXCR, producing one record per CDR3 protein. The repertoire holds around 470,000 distinct CDR3 sequences, with under 30% as singletons. The rearrangement links TRBV4-3 to TRBJ2-7; D is ambiguous. The sequenced sample consisted of naive CD8+ T cells from blood, with Jurkat cell RNA spiked in. The sample's subset: FACS-sorted CD8+CD4-CCR7+CD45RA+ naive T cells. The source is a human donor in good health. Some libraries in this study had Jurkat cell RNA spiked in. This CDR3 is CASSQDSSRHSYEQYF. The CDR3 region has the DNA TGCGCCAGCAGCCAAGATTCCAGTAGGCACTCCTACGAGCAGTACTTC.